The 22 T cell receptor beta chains given below trace back to one sample, sequenced in a study of T cell responses to AZD1222 COVID-19 vaccine. TCRdb's copy holds only in-frame clones and misses some; the assay was immunoSEQ multiplex PCR. The sample yields 160,000 or so clones, about 90% seen once. Source: peripheral blood, taken on day 0 of AZD1222 vaccination. The receptors stem from an adult in good health.

This rearrangement joins TRBV18 to TRBJ2-1; 9 bases are shared with TRBD2. Germline V gene sequence: CDR1 KGHSH, CDR2 LQKENI. This CDR3 region has 16 residues. The V and J ends lost 2 bases and 9 bases, in that order; junction bases with no gene match: 11. For the CDR3, the DNA is TGTGCCAGCTCACCAAAGGGTAGCGGGAGCCCCGTTGAGCAGTTCTTC. This codes for CASSPKGSGSPVEQFF.

The chain couples TRBV4-3 to TRBJ2-7; perhaps D is TRBD1 or TRBD2 (5 bases each). Germline assignment: CDR1 LGHNA and CDR2 YSLEER. CDR3 length: 17 residues. V was cut by 1 base and J by 2 bases, with 18 bases left in between. The CDR3 reads CASSQGGLSDGAYEQYF. CDR3 DNA sequence: TGCGCCAGCAGCCAAGGGGGGTTGTCGGACGGGGCCTACGAGCAGTACTTC.

This CDR3 reads CASSIALAVSYEQYF. The DNA of the CDR3 is TGTGCCAGTAGTATAGCATTGGCGGTTTCCTACGAGCAGTACTTC. The chain combines TRBV19 with TRBJ2-7; D unresolved. Germline V gives CDR1 LNHDA, CDR2 SQIVND (reference sequence). Between the trimmed V and J ends, which lost 1 base and 1 base, there was a span of 11 bases. The CDR3 covers 15 residues.

V gene TRBV10-3 combines with J gene TRBJ1-3; TRBD1 aligns across 7 bases. The germline V gene encodes CDR1 ENHRY and CDR2 SYGVKD. CDR3 length: 13 amino acids. J was trimmed by 8 bases and V by 6 bases; bases with no gene match: 7. The CDR3 nucleotides are TGTGCCATCAGCACCGACAGGGCGGACACCATATATTTT. Amino acid sequence: CAISTDRADTIYF.

The chain employs TRBV3-1 (or the pseudogene TRBV3-2) and TRBJ2-1; 10 bases map to TRBD1. The CDR3 has 15 residues. Germline trimming cut 3 bases from V and 1 base from J; bases unmatched to any gene: 0. Germline CDR1 LGHDT, CDR2 YNNKEL (reference sequence). CDR3 sequence: CASSQGQGSYNEQFF. DNA for the CDR3: TGTGCCAGCAGCCAGGGACAGGGGTCCTACAATGAGCAGTTCTTC.

This clone was seen just once. This sequence joins TRBV6-2 or TRBV6-3 and TRBJ2-7, with TRBD1 matching 8 bases. Germline V CDR1 and CDR2: MNHEY, SVGEGT. CDR3 length: 14 amino acids. With V trimmed by 1 base and J by 6 bases, 5 bases remained unmatched. CDR3 in DNA: TGTGCCAGCAGTTACTATCAGGGGGCAAGCGAGCAGTACTTC. It yields the protein CASSYYQGASEQYF.

V usage is TRBV5-5 and J usage is TRBJ1-1, with a tentative D call TRBD1 (5 bases). The CDR3 has 14 amino acids. The V gene's germline CDR1 is SGHKS and CDR2 YYEKEE (reference sequence). The V and J ends lost 6 bases and 1 base respectively, with 13 bases between them. The chain's CDR3 is CASTWGGTNTEAFF. The CDR3, as DNA: TGTGCCAGCACATGGGGTGGGACGAACACTGAAGCTTTCTTT.

This sequence joins TRBV7-9 and TRBJ1-1; D possibly corresponds to TRBD1 (5 bases). CDR3 length equals 13 residues. V dropped 3 bases and J dropped 6 bases, with 11 bases sitting between them. Germline values: CDR1 SEHNR, CDR2 FQNEAQ (reference sequence). CDR3 DNA sequence: TGTGCCAGCAGCTTTCAGGGTTGGCCTGAAGCTTTCTTT. Translation: CASSFQGWPEAFF.

The genes are TRBV6-5 and TRBJ1-1; D remains ambiguous. Germline CDR1 MNHEY, CDR2 SVGAGI. V was pared by 6 bases and J by 4 bases, with 12 bases between. The CDR3 runs to 13 residues. The CDR3 loop is CASSYDMITEAFF. CDR3 coding DNA: TGTGCCAGCAGCTACGATATGATCACTGAAGCTTTCTTT.

The gene calls are TRBV5-5 and TRBJ2-7; 8 nucleotides align to TRBD1. Germline assignment: CDR1 SGHKS and CDR2 YYEKEE (reference sequence). V shed 4 bases and J 0 bases; nucleotides not matched to a gene: 3. The CDR3 is made up of 14 amino acids. The CDR3 region is CASSRTGSSYEQYF. In nucleotides, the CDR3 is TGTGCCAGCAGCAGGACAGGGAGCTCCTACGAGCAGTACTTC.

The chain couples TRBV7-9 to TRBJ1-1; D is perhaps TRBD1 (5 bases). CDR1 and CDR2 (germline): SEHNR, FQNEAQ (reference sequence). This CDR3 comprises 14 residues. The V and J ends lost 7 bases and 0 bases respectively, with 12 bases between them. The CDR3 DNA reads TGTGCCAGCACCCGGGGGGGGATGAACACTGAAGCTTTCTTT. It specifies CASTRGGMNTEAFF.

The CDR3 reads CASSQPGQGALGYTF. For the CDR3, the DNA is TGTGCCAGCAGTCAACCGGGACAGGGGGCTTTGGGCTACACCTTC. The rearrangement joins TRBV3-1 (or the pseudogene TRBV3-2) to TRBJ1-2; TRBD1 matches 12 bases. Germline assignment: CDR1 LGHDT and CDR2 YNNKEL (reference sequence). This CDR3 spans 15 amino acids. Germline trimming cut 6 bases from V and 8 bases from J; bases unmatched to any gene: 10.

This chain joins TRBV24-1 and TRBJ2-5, with 9 bases aligning to TRBD1. The CDR3 runs 14 residues. Germline assignment: CDR1 KGHDR and CDR2 SFDVKD. Germline trimming cut 3 bases from V and 6 bases from J; bases unmatched to any gene: 4. In DNA form, the CDR3 reads TGTGCCACCAGTGATCATGGACAGGGGAAGACCCAGTACTTC. This encodes CATSDHGQGKTQYF.

V is TRBV7-2 and J is TRBJ2-7; 12 bases are a match to TRBD2. V trimming: 1 base; J trimming: 6 bases; junction bases outside the gene matches: 4. Germline CDR1 reads SGHTA; CDR2 reads FQGNSA. The CDR3 loop spans 15 amino acids. The CDR3 sequence: CASSLGLAGGREQYF. As DNA, the CDR3 is TGTGCCAGCAGCTTAGGGCTAGCGGGGGGGCGCGAGCAGTACTTC.

This chain joins TRBV7-2 and TRBJ1-5; no reliable D call. CDR1 is SGHTA, CDR2 FQGNSA, per germline. V dropped 5 bases and J dropped 0 bases, with 8 bases sitting between them. This CDR3 region has 14 residues. The CDR3 loop reads CASSARHSNQPQHF. The CDR3 DNA follows: TGTGCCAGCAGCGCGAGGCATAGCAATCAGCCCCAGCATTTT.

The rearrangement joins TRBV7-3 to TRBJ2-3; no definite D call. The CDR3 is 11 residues long. Trimming removed 4 bases at V and 4 bases at J, with 3 bases between. Germline V lookup: CDR1 SGHTA, CDR2 FQGTGA. CDR3 loop: CASSSADTQYF. The CDR3 region has the DNA TGTGCCAGCAGCTCGGCAGATACGCAGTATTTT.

The chain combines TRBV12-3 or TRBV12-4 with TRBJ1-1; D is ambiguous. The CDR3 totals 13 residues. Trimming stripped 7 bases from V and 4 bases from J, with 13 bases between. The CDR3, as DNA: TGTGCCAGCAACATTGGGATCCGCACTGAAGCTTTCTTT. Its translation is CASNIGIRTEAFF.

The chain combines TRBV15 with TRBJ2-1; D is possibly TRBD2 (6 bases). From germline, CDR1 is LNHNV and CDR2 YYDKDF (reference sequence). The V and J ends lost 9 bases and 6 bases respectively, with 15 bases between them. This CDR3 region has 13 residues. CDR3 coding DNA: TGTGCCACTGCATGGGGACTGGCCAATGAGCAGTTCTTC. Its translation is CATAWGLANEQFF.

DNA for the CDR3: TGCAGCGCTAGAAGGACGGAGAACACTGAAGCTTTCTTT. As protein: CSARRTENTEAFF. The chain has TRBV29-1 and TRBJ1-1; no clear D gene. V lost 7 bases and J 1 base, leaving 13 bases between the germline ends. Germline V gives CDR1 SQVTM, CDR2 ANQGSEA. This CDR3 is 13 amino acids long. The full variable domain, completed using reference TRBV29-1 and TRBJ1-1, is SAVISQKPSRDICQRGTSLTIQCQVDSQVTMMFWYRQQPGQSLTLIATANQGSEATYESGFVIDKFPISRPNLTFSTLTVSNMSPEDSSIYLCSARRTENTEAFFGQGTRLTVV.

The chain has TRBV7-9 and TRBJ2-1; D may match TRBD1 or TRBD2 (5 bases each). The CDR3 is 17 amino acids. V was cut by 2 bases and J by 0 bases, with 14 bases left in between. CDR1 is SEHNR and CDR2 is FQNEAQ in the germline V gene (reference sequence). The CDR3 is CASSLREGLTSYNEQFF. The CDR3 coding sequence is TGTGCCAGCAGCTTAAGAGAGGGGCTCACCTCCTACAATGAGCAGTTCTTC.

The rearrangement uses TRBV9 and TRBJ2-3, with 11 bases identical to TRBD2. The CDR3 runs 14 residues. Per germline, CDR1 SGDLS and CDR2 YYNGEE. Unmatched junction bases numbered 6, after V lost 4 bases and J lost 8 bases. The CDR3 region is CASSPASGGITQYF. CDR3 DNA: TGTGCCAGCAGCCCCGCTAGCGGGGGGATTACGCAGTATTTT.

There are a few counts of this clone. The chain has TRBV6-6 and TRBJ2-7, with 12 bases aligning to TRBD1. V lost 5 bases to trimming and J lost 6 bases; unmatched junction nucleotides: 14. Germline CDR1 reads MNHNY; CDR2 reads SVGAGI (reference sequence). The CDR3 consists of 17 residues. CDR3 loop: CASSLGQGAARRGEQYF. The CDR3 nucleotides are TGTGCCAGCAGTCTGGGACAGGGGGCTGCCCGCAGGGGCGAGCAGTACTTC.